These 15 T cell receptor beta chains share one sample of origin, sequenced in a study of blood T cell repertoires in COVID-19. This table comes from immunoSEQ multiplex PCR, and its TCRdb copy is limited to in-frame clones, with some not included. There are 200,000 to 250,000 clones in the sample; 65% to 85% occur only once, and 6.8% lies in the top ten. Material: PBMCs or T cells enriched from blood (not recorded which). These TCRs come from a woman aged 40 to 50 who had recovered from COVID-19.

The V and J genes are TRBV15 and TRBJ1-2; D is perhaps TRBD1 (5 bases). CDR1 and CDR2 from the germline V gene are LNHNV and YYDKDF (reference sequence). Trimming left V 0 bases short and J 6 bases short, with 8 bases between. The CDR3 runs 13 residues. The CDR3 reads CATSRDRGDGYTF. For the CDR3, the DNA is TGTGCCACCAGCAGAGATAGGGGCGATGGCTACACCTTC.

DNA of the CDR3: TGTGCCAGCAGTTTCGTCCGGGAGCCGCAGTATTTT. It yields the protein CASSFVREPQYF. The gene calls are TRBV12-3 or TRBV12-4 and TRBJ2-3; perhaps TRBD2 as D (6 bases). The CDR3 spans 12 residues. V lost 3 bases, J lost 10 bases, and 11 bases lay in between.

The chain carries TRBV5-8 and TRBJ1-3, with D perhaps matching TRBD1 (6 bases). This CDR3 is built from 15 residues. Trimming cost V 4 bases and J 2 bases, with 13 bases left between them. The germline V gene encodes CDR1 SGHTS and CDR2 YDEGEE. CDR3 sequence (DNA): TGTGCCAGCAGCCTGAGGGACAACCCTGGAAACACCATATATTTT. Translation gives CASSLRDNPGNTIYF.

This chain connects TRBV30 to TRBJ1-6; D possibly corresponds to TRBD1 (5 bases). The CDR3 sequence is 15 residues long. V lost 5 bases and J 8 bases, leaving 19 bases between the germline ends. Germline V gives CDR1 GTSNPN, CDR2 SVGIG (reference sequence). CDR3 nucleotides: TGTGCCTGGTCCTCCGATGAAGGGGCAGATTCACCCCTCCACTTT. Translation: CAWSSDEGADSPLHF.

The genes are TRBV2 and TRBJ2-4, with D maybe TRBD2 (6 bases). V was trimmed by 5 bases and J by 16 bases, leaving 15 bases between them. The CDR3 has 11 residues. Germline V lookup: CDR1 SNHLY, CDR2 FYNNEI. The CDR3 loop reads CASSPSGVTYF. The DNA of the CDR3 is TGTGCCAGCAGTCCGTCGGGAGTTACCTACTTC.

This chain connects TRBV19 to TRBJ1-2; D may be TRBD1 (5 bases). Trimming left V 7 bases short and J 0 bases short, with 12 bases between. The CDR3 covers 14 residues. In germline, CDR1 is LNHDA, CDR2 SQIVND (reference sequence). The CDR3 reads CASTLTGPNYGYTF. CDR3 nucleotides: TGTGCCAGTACCCTCACAGGTCCTAACTATGGCTACACCTTC.

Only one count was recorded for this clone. The CDR3 region is CASLGQPNTEAFF. The CDR3 nucleotides are TGTGCCAGCCTAGGACAACCGAACACTGAAGCTTTCTTT. This chain connects TRBV2 to TRBJ1-1, with a tentative D call TRBD1 (5 bases). The CDR3 extends over 13 amino acids. The V end was cut by 8 bases, the J end by 1 base, with 11 bases between. Germline assignment: CDR1 SNHLY and CDR2 FYNNEI.

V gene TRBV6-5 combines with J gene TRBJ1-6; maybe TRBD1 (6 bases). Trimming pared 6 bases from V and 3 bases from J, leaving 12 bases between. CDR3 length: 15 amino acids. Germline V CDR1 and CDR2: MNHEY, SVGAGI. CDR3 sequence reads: CASRDGTNYNSPLHF. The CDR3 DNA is TGTGCCAGCAGGGATGGGACAAACTATAATTCACCCCTCCACTTT.

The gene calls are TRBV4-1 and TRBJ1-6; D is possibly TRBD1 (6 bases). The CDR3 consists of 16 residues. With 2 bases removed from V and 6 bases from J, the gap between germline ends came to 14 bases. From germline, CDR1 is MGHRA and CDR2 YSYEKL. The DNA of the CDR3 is TGCGCCAGCAGCCAAAATTCTGGACAGTCTAATTCACCCCTCCACTTT. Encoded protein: CASSQNSGQSNSPLHF.

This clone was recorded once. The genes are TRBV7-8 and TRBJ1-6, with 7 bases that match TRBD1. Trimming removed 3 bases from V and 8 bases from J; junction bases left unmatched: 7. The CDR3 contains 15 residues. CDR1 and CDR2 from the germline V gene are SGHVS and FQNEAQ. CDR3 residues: CASSLDRRSDSPLHF. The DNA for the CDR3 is TGTGCCAGCAGCTTGGACAGGCGGTCGGATTCACCCCTCCACTTT.

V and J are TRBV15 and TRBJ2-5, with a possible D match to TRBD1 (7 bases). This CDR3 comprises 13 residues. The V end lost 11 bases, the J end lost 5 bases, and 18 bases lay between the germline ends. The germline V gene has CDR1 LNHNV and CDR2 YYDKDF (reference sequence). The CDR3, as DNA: TGTGCCTCGACCAGGGGGGTTGGGGAGACCCAGTACTTC. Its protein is CASTRGVGETQYF.

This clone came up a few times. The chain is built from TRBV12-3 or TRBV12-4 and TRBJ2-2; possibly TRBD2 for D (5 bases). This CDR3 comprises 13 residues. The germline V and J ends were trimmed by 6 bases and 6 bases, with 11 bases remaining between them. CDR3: CASRSMRAGELFF. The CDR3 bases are TGTGCCAGCAGATCGATGAGGGCCGGGGAGCTGTTTTTT.

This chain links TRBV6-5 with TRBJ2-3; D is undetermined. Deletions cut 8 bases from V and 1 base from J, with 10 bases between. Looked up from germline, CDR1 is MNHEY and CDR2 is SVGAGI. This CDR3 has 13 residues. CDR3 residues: CASFGYGTDTQYF. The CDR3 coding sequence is TGTGCCAGCTTCGGTTACGGCACAGATACGCAGTATTTT.

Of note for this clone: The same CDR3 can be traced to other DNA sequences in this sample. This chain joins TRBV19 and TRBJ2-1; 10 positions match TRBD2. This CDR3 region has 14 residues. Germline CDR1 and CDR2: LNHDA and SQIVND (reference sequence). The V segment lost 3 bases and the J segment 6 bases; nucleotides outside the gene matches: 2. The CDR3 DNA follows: TGTGCCAGTAGTATTACTAGCGGGATCAATGAGCAGTTCTTC. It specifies CASSITSGINEQFF. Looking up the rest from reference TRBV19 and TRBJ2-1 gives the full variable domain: DGGITQSPKYLFRKEGQNVTLSCEQNLNHDAMYWYRQDPGQGLRLIYYSQIVNDFQKGDIAEGYSVSREKKESFPLTVTSAQKNPTAFYLCASSITSGINEQFFGPGTRLTVL.

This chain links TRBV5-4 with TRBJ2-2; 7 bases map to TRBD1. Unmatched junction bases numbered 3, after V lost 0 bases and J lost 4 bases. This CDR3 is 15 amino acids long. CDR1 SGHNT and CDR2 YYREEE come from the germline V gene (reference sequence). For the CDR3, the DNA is TGTGCCAGCAGCTTGGTCAGGGGGACCACCGGGGAGCTGTTTTTT. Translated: CASSLVRGTTGELFF.